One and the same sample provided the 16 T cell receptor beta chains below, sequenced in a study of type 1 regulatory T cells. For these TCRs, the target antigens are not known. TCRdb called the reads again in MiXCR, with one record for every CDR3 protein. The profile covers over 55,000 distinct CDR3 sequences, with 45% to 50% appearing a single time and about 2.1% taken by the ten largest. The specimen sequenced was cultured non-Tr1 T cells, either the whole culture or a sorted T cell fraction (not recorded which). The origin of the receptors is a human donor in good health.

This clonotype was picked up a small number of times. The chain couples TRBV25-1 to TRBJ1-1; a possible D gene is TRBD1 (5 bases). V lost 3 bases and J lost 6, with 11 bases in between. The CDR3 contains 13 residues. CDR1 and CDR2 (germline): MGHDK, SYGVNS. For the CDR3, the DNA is TGTGCCAGCAGTGAGGGGGTGGAATCTGAAGCTTTCTTT. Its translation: CASSEGVESEAFF.

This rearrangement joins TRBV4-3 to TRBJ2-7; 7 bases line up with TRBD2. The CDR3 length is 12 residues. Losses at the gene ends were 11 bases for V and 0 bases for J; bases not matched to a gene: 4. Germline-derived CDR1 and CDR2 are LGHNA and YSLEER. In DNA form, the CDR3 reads TGCGCCCCCGGGGGGAGCTCCTACGAGCAGTACTTC. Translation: CAPGGSSYEQYF.

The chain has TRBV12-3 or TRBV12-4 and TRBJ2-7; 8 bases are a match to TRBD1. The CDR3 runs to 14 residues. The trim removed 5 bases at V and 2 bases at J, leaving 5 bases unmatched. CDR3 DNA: TGTGCCAGCAGTCGACAGGGGTCCACCTACGAGCAGTACTTC. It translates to CASSRQGSTYEQYF.

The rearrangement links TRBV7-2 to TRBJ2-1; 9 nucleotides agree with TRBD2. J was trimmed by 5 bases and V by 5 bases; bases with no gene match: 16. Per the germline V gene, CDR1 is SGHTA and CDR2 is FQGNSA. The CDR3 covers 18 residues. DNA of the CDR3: TGTGCCAGCAGCAAACGGCGGGGGGGGGACAGCGCAAACAATGAGCAGTTCTTC. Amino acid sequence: CASSKRRGGDSANNEQFF.

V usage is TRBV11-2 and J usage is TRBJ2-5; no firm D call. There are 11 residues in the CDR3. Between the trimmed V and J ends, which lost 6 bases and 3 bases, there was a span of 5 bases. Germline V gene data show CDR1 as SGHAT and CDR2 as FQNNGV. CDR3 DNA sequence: TGTGCCAGCAGTCTTAAAGAGACCCAGTACTTC. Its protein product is CASSLKETQYF.

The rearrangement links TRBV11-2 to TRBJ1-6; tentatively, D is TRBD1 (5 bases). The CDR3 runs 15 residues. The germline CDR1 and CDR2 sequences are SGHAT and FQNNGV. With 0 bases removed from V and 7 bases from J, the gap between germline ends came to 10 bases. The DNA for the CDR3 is TGTGCCAGCAGCTTAGAGGGGGGTAAGAATTCACCCCTCCACTTT. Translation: CASSLEGGKNSPLHF. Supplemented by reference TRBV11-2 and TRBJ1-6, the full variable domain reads EAGVAQSPRYKIIEKRQSVAFWCNPISGHATLYWYQQILGQGPKLLIQFQNNGVVDDSQLPKDRFSAERLKGVDSTLKIQPAKLEDSAVYLCASSLEGGKNSPLHFGNGTRLTVT.

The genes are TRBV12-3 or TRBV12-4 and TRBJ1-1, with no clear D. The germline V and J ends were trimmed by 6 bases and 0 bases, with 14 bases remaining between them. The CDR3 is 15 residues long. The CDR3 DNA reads TGTGCCAGCAGCGACGGGGTCCGGGTGAACACTGAAGCTTTCTTT. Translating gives CASSDGVRVNTEAFF.

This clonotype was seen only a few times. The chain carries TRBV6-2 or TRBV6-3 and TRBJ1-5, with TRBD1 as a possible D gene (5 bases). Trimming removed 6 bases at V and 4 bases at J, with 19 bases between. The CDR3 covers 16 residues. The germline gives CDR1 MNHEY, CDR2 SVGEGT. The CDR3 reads CASSPSGVGRNQPQHF. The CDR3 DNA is TGTGCCAGCAGCCCTTCGGGGGTAGGGCGAAATCAGCCCCAGCATTTT.

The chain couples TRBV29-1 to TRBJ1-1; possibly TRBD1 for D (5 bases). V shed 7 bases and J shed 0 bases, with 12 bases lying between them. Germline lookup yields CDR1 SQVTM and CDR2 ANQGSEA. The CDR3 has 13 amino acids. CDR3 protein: CSATVNMNTEAFF. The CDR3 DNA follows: TGCAGCGCGACAGTAAACATGAACACTGAAGCTTTCTTT.

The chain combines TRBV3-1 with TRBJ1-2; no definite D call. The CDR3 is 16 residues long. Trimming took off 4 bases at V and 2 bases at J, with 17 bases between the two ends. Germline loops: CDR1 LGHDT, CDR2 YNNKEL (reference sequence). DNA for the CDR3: TGTGCCAGCAGCCCCACCCAAGGGCAGGCCAACTATGGCTACACCTTC. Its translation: CASSPTQGQANYGYTF.

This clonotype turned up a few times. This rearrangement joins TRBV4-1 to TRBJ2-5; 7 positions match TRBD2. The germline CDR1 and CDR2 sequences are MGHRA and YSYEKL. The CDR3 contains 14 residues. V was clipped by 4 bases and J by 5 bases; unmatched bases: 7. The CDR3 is CASSPMTSRETQYF. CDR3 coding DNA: TGCGCCAGCAGCCCAATGACTAGCAGGGAGACCCAGTACTTC.

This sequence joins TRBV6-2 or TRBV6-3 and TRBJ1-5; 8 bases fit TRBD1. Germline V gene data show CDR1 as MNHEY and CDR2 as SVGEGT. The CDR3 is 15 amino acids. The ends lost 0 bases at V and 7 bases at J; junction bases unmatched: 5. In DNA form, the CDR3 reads TGTGCCAGCAGTTACTCCGCTGGGACAGGACAGCCCCAGCATTTT. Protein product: CASSYSAGTGQPQHF.

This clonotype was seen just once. The CDR3 spells CASSLRDKGGEQYF. The CDR3 DNA reads as TGTGCCAGTAGTCTCCGGGACAAGGGAGGCGAGCAGTACTTC. The chain links TRBV19 to TRBJ2-7; possibly TRBD1 or TRBD2 for D (6 bases each). Per germline, CDR1 LNHDA and CDR2 SQIVND (reference sequence). Deletions cut 5 bases from V and 6 bases from J, with 17 bases between. The CDR3 consists of 14 residues.

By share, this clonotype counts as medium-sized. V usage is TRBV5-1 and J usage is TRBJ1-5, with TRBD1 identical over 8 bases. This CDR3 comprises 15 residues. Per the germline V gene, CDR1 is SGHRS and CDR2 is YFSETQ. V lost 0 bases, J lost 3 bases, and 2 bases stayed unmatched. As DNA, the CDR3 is TGCGCCAGCAGCTTGGGGACAGGGTACAATCAGCCCCAGCATTTT. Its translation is CASSLGTGYNQPQHF.

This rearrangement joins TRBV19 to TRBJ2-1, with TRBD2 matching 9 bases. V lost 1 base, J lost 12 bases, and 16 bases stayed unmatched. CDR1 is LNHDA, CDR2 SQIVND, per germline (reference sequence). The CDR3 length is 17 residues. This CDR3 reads CASSIGGLAGSPYVQFF. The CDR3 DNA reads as TGTGCCAGTAGTATAGGGGGGCTAGCGGGGTCCCCCTACGTGCAGTTCTTC.

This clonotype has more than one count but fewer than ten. CDR3 loop: CAIRGQGEVTEAFF. CDR3 nucleotide sequence: TGTGCCATCAGAGGACAGGGGGAGGTCACTGAAGCTTTCTTT. The J gene is TRBJ1-1, the V gene TRBV10-3, with 10 nucleotides matching TRBD1. Germline V gene lookup returns CDR1 ENHRY and CDR2 SYGVKD. The length of the CDR3 is 14 residues. J gave up 4 bases and V 6 bases, and 5 bases lay outside the gene matches.